A selection of T cell receptor beta chains follows, all from one sample in a study of early T cells in non-severe SARS-CoV-2 infection. MiXCR, run by TCRdb on the 5' RACE reads, gives a single entry per CDR3 protein. The sample lists some 81,000 distinct CDR3 sequences, 9% to 10% occurring once. Sequenced input: whole blood. The receptors here all came from an adult who was a healthcare worker with PCR-confirmed SARS-CoV-2 infection or an uninfected control (not recorded which). The CDR3 runs from the conserved cysteine through the conserved F or W. Fields, in order: J gene, V gene, D gene, clone size, CDR3 DNA, CDR3 protein. D genes are given only for firm matches. Clone size, where shown, is once, few, many, or a class for clones that have expanded.

TRBJ2-3,TRBV14,.,.,TGTGCCAGCAGCCAAGATCTGGCGGGACCTAGCACAGATACGCAGTATTTT,CASSQDLAGPSTDTQYF
TRBJ2-6,TRBV14,.,many,TGTGCCAGCAGCATAGGGACCCCGACGGTCTCTGGGGCCAACGTCCTGACTTTC,CASSIGTPTVSGANVLTF
TRBJ1-5,TRBV10-2,.,many,TGCGCCAGCAGTGAGGGGGACGGCAATCAGCCCCAGCATTTT,CASSEGDGNQPQHF
TRBJ2-1,TRBV28,TRBD2,many,TGTGCCACCCTGGGACTAGCGGGCTCAGGAGGGTCCTACAATGAGCAGTTCTTC,CATLGLAGSGGSYNEQFF
TRBJ2-3,TRBV6-2/TRBV6-3,TRBD1,few,TGTGCCAGCAGTTACTCACGGACAGGGGTATCAACAGATACGCAGTATTTT,CASSYSRTGVSTDTQYF
TRBJ2-1,TRBV28,TRBD2,.,TGTGCCAGCATGCCTAGCGGGAGTACCCACAATGAGCAGTTCTTC,CASMPSGSTHNEQFF
TRBJ2-3,TRBV15,TRBD2,few,TGTGCCACCAGCAGAGTAGGGGCGGGAGGTAGCACAGATACGCAGTATTTT,CATSRVGAGGSTDTQYF
TRBJ2-5,TRBV3-1,.,few,TGTGCCAGCAGCCAAAGAGGCAGGACTCTGCGGTCAGGGCGAGAGACCCAGTACTTC,CASSQRGRTLRSGRETQYF
TRBJ2-7,TRBV3-1,TRBD1,.,TGTGCCAGCAGCCATAGGCTGACAGGGAGCTCCTACGAGCAGTACTTC,CASSHRLTGSSYEQYF
TRBJ1-5,TRBV28,.,many,TGTGCCAGCAGTTCTCCAGGGGTGGGCAATCAGCCCCAGCATTTT,CASSSPGVGNQPQHF
TRBJ1-2,TRBV28,.,.,TGTGCCAGCAGTTTGCCAGGTTCCTATGGCTACACCTTC,CASSLPGSYGYTF
TRBJ2-3,TRBV14,.,many,TGTGCCAGCAGCCAAGATCGGTCAGCAGATACGCAGTATTTT,CASSQDRSADTQYF
TRBJ2-3,TRBV20-1,.,.,TGCAGTGCCCCGAAAGGGGCAGATACGCAGTATTTT,CSAPKGADTQYF
TRBJ2-5,TRBV6-1,.,many,TGTGCCAGCAGGCTGTCAAGGGCGGGCGGGGAGACCCAGTACTTC,CASRLSRAGGETQYF
TRBJ2-5,TRBV11-2,TRBD1,many,TGTGCCAGCAGCTCGACAGGGGGCGTAGAGACCCAGTACTTC,CASSSTGGVETQYF
TRBJ2-7,TRBV5-1,.,.,TGCGCCAGCAGCTTGAATACCTACGAGCAGTACTTC,CASSLNTYEQYF
TRBJ2-7,TRBV6-1,TRBD1,few,TGTGCCACCGGACAGGGGGAAACCTACGAGCAGTACTTC,CATGQGETYEQYF
TRBJ2-3,TRBV11-2,TRBD1,few,TGTGCCAGCAGCTTAAAGGGACAGGGAACGCAGTATTTT,CASSLKGQGTQYF
TRBJ2-1,TRBV10-1,TRBD2,many,TGCGCCAGCAGTAGCGGACTAGCGGGAGTAGGTGAGCAGTTCTTC,CASSSGLAGVGEQFF
TRBJ2-7,TRBV28,TRBD2,many,TGTGCCAGCAGTCCGACTAGCGGGAGGAGGAAGGAGCAGTACTTC,CASSPTSGRRKEQYF
TRBJ2-7,TRBV25-1,.,.,TGTGCCAGCAGTGAATTAGGCAAAACCTACGAGCAGTACTTC,CASSELGKTYEQYF
TRBJ1-4,TRBV18,TRBD1,.,TGTGCCAGCTCTCGACAGGGAATGAGCGAAAAACTGTTTTTT,CASSRQGMSEKLFF
TRBJ2-3,TRBV11-1,TRBD2,many,TGTGCCAGCGGCGGGAGACCGGGAGATACGCAGTATTTT,CASGGRPGDTQYF
TRBJ2-1,TRBV24-1,.,many,TGTGCCACCAGGGACAGACTCTACAATGAGCAGTTCTTC,CATRDRLYNEQFF
TRBJ2-1,TRBV5-1,.,few,TGCGCCAGCAGCTTGGGTCGAAGGATTGACAATGAGCAGTTCTTC,CASSLGRRIDNEQFF
TRBJ1-3,TRBV10-3,.,few,TGTGCCATCAGTGATGGCCCGGGGCGGTTTGGAAACACCATATATTTT,CAISDGPGRFGNTIYF
TRBJ1-6,TRBV18,.,few,TGTGCCAGCTCACCCAGACGGGATAATTCACCCCTCCACTTT,CASSPRRDNSPLHF
TRBJ2-5,TRBV20-1,TRBD2,many,TGCAGTGTCCCGGGACTAGCGAGACAAGAGACCCAGTACTTC,CSVPGLARQETQYF
TRBJ1-1,TRBV6-5,.,many,TGTGCCAGCAGTTCTCTCGGGGGCCGCACTGAAGCTTTCTTT,CASSSLGGRTEAFF
TRBJ2-1,TRBV3-1,.,few,TGTGCCAGCAGCCTTGCGCGGGTATACAATGAGCAGTTCTTC,CASSLARVYNEQFF
TRBJ1-5,TRBV11-1,TRBD1,many,TGTGCCAGCAACCAGACGACAGAGGGGGCTCAGCCCCAGCATTTT,CASNQTTEGAQPQHF
TRBJ2-1,TRBV7-9,TRBD2,many,TGTGCCAGCAGCCCCATTTCGGAGACTAGCGGACAAAATGAGCAGTTCTTC,CASSPISETSGQNEQFF
TRBJ2-1,TRBV27,.,many,TGTGCCAGCAGCCCGGGTTACAGGGAGCAGTTCTTC,CASSPGYREQFF
TRBJ1-6,TRBV5-4,TRBD1,.,TGTGCCAGCAGCTCCCTAGACAGGGGGGGAGATAATTCACCCCTCCACTTT,CASSSLDRGGDNSPLHF
TRBJ2-2,TRBV6-4,TRBD1,many,TGTGCCAGCAGAACCGGACAGGGCAGCACCGGGGAGCTGTTTTTT,CASRTGQGSTGELFF
TRBJ1-6,TRBV27,TRBD1,many,TGTGCCAGCAGTTTATCTGACAGGGCAATTTCACCCCTCCACTTT,CASSLSDRAISPLHF
TRBJ2-1,TRBV4-1,.,many,TGCGCCAGCAGCCAAGACAGGGGAGGCTATGAGCAGTTCTTC,CASSQDRGGYEQFF
TRBJ2-2,TRBV5-1,TRBD2,many,TGCGCCAGCAGCTCTGGCGGGAGACAGTTCCGGCCCGGGGAGCTGTTTTTT,CASSSGGRQFRPGELFF
TRBJ1-5,TRBV12-3/TRBV12-4,.,many,TGTGCCAGCAGGGCGGGACCGCCGAACAATCAGCCCCAGCATTTT,CASRAGPPNNQPQHF
TRBJ2-3,TRBV29-1,TRBD2,.,TGCAGCGTTGCTCGGACTAGCAACTCGGAGATGCAGTATTTT,CSVARTSNSEMQYF
TRBJ1-3,TRBV2,.,.,TGTGCCAGCAGGCCCACAGATCACTCTGGAAACACCATATATTTT,CASRPTDHSGNTIYF
TRBJ2-4,TRBV6-5,.,many,TGTGCCAGCAGTTCTGGAAACATTCAGTACTTC,CASSSGNIQYF
TRBJ2-3,TRBV20-1,.,.,TGCAGTGCTAATAATCTGGGAGCGGCCAGCACAGATACGCAGTATTTT,CSANNLGAASTDTQYF
TRBJ2-7,TRBV20-1,.,many,TGCAGTGCTAAAGACCTGGGATACGAGCAGTACTTC,CSAKDLGYEQYF
TRBJ2-7,TRBV7-9,.,many,TGTGCCAGCAGCTTGTTACCTTACGAGCAGTACTTC,CASSLLPYEQYF
TRBJ2-3,TRBV3-1,TRBD2,.,TGTGCCAGCAGCCATGACCGGACTAGCGGTACTAGCACAGATACGCAGTATTTT,CASSHDRTSGTSTDTQYF
TRBJ1-4,TRBV7-2,.,few,TGTGCCAGCAGCTTAAACCCAAGGGAAAAACTGTTTTTT,CASSLNPREKLFF
TRBJ2-1,TRBV19,TRBD2,few,TGTGCCAGTAGTTTGCGGGAGGTTAGTGAGCAGTTCTTC,CASSLREVSEQFF